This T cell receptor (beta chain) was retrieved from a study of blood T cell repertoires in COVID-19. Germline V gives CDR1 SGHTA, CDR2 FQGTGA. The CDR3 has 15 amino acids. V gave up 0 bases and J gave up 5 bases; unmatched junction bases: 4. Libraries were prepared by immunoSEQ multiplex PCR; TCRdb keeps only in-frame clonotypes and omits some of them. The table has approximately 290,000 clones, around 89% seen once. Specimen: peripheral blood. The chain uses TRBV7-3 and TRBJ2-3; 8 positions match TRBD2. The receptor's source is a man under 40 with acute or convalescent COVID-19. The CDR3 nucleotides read TGTGCCAGCAGCTTAACCGGGGGGGCGGTAGATACGCAGTATTTT. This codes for CASSLTGGAVDTQYF.